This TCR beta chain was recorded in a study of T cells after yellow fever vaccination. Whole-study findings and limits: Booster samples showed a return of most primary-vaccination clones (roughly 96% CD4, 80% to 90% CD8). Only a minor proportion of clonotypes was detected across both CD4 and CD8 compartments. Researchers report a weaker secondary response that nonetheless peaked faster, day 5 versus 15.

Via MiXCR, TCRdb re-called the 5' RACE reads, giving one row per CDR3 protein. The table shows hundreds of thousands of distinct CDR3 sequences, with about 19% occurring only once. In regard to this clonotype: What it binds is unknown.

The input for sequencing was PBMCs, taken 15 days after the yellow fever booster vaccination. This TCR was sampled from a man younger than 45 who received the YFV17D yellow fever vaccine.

The DNA for the CDR3 is TGCAGCGTTGGATCCCCTAGCGGGGCCGCCTATGAGCAGTTCTTC. It translates to CSVGSPSGAAYEQFF. This rearrangement joins TRBV29-1 to TRBJ2-1; 9 bases map to TRBD2. Germline loops: CDR1 SQVTM, CDR2 ANQGSEA. The CDR3 extends over 15 amino acids. The V and J ends lost 4 bases and 8 bases, in that order; junction bases with no gene match: 12.